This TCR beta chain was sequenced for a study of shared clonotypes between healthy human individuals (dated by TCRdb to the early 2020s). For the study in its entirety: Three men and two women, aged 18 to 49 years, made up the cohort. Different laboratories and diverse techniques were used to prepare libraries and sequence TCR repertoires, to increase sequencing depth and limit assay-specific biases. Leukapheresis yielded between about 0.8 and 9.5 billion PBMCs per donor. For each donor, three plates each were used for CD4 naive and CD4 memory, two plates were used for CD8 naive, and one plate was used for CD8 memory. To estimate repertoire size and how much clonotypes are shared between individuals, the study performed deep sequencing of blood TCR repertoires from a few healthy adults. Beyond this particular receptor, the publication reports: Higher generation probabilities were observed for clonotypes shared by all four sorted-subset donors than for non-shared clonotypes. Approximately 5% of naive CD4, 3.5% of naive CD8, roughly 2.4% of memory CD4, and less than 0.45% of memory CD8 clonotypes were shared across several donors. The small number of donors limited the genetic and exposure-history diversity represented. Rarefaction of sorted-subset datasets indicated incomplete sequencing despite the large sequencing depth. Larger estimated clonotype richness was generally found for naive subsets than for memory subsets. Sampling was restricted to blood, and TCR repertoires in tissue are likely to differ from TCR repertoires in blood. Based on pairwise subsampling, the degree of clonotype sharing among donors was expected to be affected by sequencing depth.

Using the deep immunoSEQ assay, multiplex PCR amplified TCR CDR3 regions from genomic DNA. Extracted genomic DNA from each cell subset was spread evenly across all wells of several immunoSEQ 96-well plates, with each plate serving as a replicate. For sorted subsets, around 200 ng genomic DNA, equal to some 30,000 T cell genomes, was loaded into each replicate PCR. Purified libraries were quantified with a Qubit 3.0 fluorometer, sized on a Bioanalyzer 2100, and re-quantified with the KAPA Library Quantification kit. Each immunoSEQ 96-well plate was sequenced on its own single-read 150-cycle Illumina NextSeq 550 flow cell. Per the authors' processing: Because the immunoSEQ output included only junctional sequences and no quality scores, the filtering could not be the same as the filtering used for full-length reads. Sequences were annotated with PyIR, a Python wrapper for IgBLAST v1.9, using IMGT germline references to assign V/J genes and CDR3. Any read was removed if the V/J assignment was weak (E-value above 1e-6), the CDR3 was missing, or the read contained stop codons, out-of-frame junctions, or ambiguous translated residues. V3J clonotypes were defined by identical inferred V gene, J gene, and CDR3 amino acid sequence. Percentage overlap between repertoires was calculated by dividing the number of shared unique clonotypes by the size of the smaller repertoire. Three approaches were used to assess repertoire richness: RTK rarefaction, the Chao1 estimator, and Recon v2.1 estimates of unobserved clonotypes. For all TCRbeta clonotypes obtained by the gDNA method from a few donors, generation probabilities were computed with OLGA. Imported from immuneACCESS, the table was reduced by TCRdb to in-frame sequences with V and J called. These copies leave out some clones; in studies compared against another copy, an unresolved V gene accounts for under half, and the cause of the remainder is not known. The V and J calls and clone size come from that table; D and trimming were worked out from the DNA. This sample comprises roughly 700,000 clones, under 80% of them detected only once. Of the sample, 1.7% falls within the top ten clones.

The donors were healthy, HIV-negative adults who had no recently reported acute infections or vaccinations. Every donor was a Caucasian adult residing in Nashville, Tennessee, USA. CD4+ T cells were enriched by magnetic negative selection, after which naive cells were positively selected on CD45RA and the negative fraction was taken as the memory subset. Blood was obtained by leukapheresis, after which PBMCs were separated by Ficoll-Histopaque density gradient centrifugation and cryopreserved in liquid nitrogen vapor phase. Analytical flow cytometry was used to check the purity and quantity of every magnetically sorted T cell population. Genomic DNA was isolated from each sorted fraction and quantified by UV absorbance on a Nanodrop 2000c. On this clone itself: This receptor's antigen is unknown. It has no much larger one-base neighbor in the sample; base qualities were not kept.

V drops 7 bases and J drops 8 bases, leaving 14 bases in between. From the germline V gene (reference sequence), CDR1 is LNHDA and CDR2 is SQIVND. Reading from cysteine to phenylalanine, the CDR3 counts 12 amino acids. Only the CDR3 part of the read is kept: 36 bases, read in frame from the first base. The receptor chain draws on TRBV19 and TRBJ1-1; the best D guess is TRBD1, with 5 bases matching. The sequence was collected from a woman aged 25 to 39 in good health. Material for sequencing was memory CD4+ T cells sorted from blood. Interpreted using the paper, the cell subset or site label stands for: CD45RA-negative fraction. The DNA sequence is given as TGTGCCAGTACAAAGACCGGGGCAGAAGCTTTCTTT. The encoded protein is CASTKTGAEAFF.